Shown below are 14 T cell receptor beta chains from a single sample sequenced in a study of long-term antiretroviral therapy in people with HIV. Sequencing relied on immunoSEQ assay v3.0, run at survey level. The protocol was immunoSEQ multiplex PCR, while the TCRdb copy is restricted to in-frame clones and leaves out a portion. The profile covers about 25,000 clones, with approximately 83% appearing a single time and approximately 15% taken by the ten largest. Sequencing used unsorted PBMCs, obtained 1.2 years after starting antiretroviral therapy. Every receptor here comes from a man aged 50-59 years with HIV.

The chain joins TRBV5-8 to TRBJ2-5; TRBD2 might be the D (7 bases). Germline CDR1 is SGHTS and CDR2 is YDEGEE. The CDR3 loop spans 15 amino acids. V was cut by 0 bases and J by 4 bases, with 13 bases left in between. This CDR3 reads CASSLGTRGGETQYF. DNA for the CDR3: TGTGCCAGCAGCTTGGGGACAAGGGGGGGAGAGACCCAGTACTTC.

The V gene is TRBV7-9, the J gene TRBJ1-2; a weak D match, TRBD1 (5 bases). V gave up 4 bases and J gave up 2 bases, with 11 bases separating them. The CDR3 is 14 amino acids. The germline V gene has CDR1 SEHNR and CDR2 FQNEAQ (reference sequence). The CDR3 spells CASSSRASNYGYTF. The CDR3 coding sequence is TGTGCCAGCAGCTCCAGGGCCAGCAACTATGGCTACACCTTC.

This rearrangement joins TRBV9 to TRBJ2-5, with 7 bases lining up with TRBD2. CDR1 SGDLS and CDR2 YYNGEE come from the germline V gene. The CDR3 runs 14 residues. Trimming removed 3 bases from V and 4 bases from J; junction bases left unmatched: 6. DNA of the CDR3: TGTGCCAGCAGCGGAGGGGACTATCCAGAGACCCAGTACTTC. Its translation is CASSGGDYPETQYF. The complete variable domain, with remaining parts taken from reference TRBV9 and TRBJ2-5, reads DSGVTQTPKHLITATGQRVTLRCSPRSGDLSVYWYQQSLDQGLQFLIQYYNGEERAKGNILERFSAQQFPDLHSELNLSSLELGDSALYFCASSGGDYPETQYFGPGTRLLVL.

This clone was recorded only once. Within the sample, other DNA sequences also encode this same CDR3. This chain joins TRBV15 and TRBJ2-7; D is undetermined. Germline V gene sequence: CDR1 LNHNV, CDR2 YYDKDF (reference sequence). V was trimmed by 5 bases and J by 4 bases, leaving 9 bases between them. The CDR3 contains 12 residues. This CDR3 reads CATSLDGYEQYF. The CDR3, as DNA: TGTGCCACCAGCTTGGACGGGTACGAGCAGTACTTC.

The J gene is TRBJ1-1, the V gene TRBV7-8; D might be TRBD1 (6 bases). The V end lost 2 bases, the J end lost 6 bases, and 13 bases lay between the germline ends. This CDR3 has 14 residues. Germline V gene sequence: CDR1 SGHVS, CDR2 FQNEAQ. CDR3 loop: CASSLRGGAAEAFF. The CDR3 DNA is TGTGCCAGCAGCTTACGAGGGGGGGCTGCTGAAGCTTTCTTT.

This chain connects TRBV29-1 to TRBJ1-1; 8 bases match TRBD1. Germline V gene sequence: CDR1 SQVTM, CDR2 ANQGSEA. V trimming: 4 bases; J trimming: 0 bases; junction bases outside the gene matches: 4. This CDR3 is built from 14 residues. The DNA for the CDR3 is TGCAGCGTTGGCCAGGGGGCGATGAACACTGAAGCTTTCTTT. Its translation: CSVGQGAMNTEAFF.

The chain is built from TRBV10-3 and TRBJ2-3; 12 bases fit TRBD2. The CDR3 totals 16 residues. V lost 2 bases, J lost 0 bases, and 0 bases stayed unmatched. The V gene's germline CDR1 is ENHRY and CDR2 SYGVKD. The CDR3 coding sequence is TGTGCCATCAGTGAGGGACTAGCGGGGAGCACAGATACGCAGTATTTT. Residues: CAISEGLAGSTDTQYF.

The chain employs TRBV6-5 and TRBJ2-5, with TRBD1 matching 7 bases. J was trimmed by 1 base and V by 7 bases; bases with no gene match: 3. This CDR3 region has 13 residues. CDR1 and CDR2 (germline): MNHEY, SVGAGI. Here the CDR3 reads CASTGQLQETQYF. DNA of the CDR3: TGTGCCAGCACGGGACAGCTCCAAGAGACCCAGTACTTC.

The chain couples TRBV7-6 to TRBJ2-5; D possibly corresponds to TRBD1 (6 bases). The V gene's germline CDR1 is SGHVS and CDR2 FNYEAQ. Trimming shortened V by 5 bases and J by 5 bases, and 18 bases separated the two germline ends. This CDR3 contains 15 residues. CDR3 residues: CASSRPLGGRETQYF. CDR3 sequence (DNA): TGTGCCAGCAGCCGGCCCCTTGGGGGCCGGGAGACCCAGTACTTC.

This chain links TRBV7-8 with TRBJ2-7, with 7 bases identical to TRBD1. Germline V gene data show CDR1 as SGHVS and CDR2 as FQNEAQ. After removal of 1 base from V and 3 bases from J, the junction contained 6 bases not matched to a gene. This CDR3 comprises 15 residues. The CDR3 here is CASSLEGQSGYEQYF. In nucleotides, the CDR3 is TGTGCCAGCAGCTTAGAGGGACAGTCAGGCTACGAGCAGTACTTC.

This clone showed up just once. This chain links TRBV28 with TRBJ2-7, with D tentatively TRBD1 or TRBD2 (5 bases each). The CDR3 runs 14 residues. The germline V gene has CDR1 MDHEN and CDR2 SYDVKM. V was shortened by 6 bases and J by 5 bases, with 17 bases between the two germline ends. DNA of the CDR3: TGTGCCAGCAGCCAACATGGGGGTAGAGACGAGCAGTACTTC. Translating gives CASSQHGGRDEQYF.

This clone has only a few counts. The chain is built from TRBV5-4 and TRBJ2-7, with D perhaps matching TRBD2 (6 bases). The length of the CDR3 is 14 residues. Germline CDR1 SGHNT, CDR2 YYREEE (reference sequence). V was shortened by 6 bases and J by 3 bases, with 16 bases between the two germline ends. The CDR3 protein is CASTSGEDVYEQYF. For the CDR3, the DNA is TGTGCCAGCACCTCTGGGGAGGACGTCTACGAGCAGTACTTC.

The CDR3 loop reads CASSLGSAWGTEAFF. In DNA, the CDR3 is TGTGCCAGCAGCTTAGGTTCGGCCTGGGGGACTGAAGCTTTCTTT. V usage is TRBV7-8 and J usage is TRBJ1-1; the D gene is possibly TRBD1 (5 bases). V gave up 1 base and J gave up 5 bases, with 14 bases separating them. Germline CDR1 is SGHVS and CDR2 is FQNEAQ. This CDR3 has 15 amino acids.

The chain uses TRBV19 and TRBJ1-5; the D is unclear. V lost 4 bases and J 0 bases, leaving 10 bases between the germline ends. The germline CDR1 and CDR2 sequences are LNHDA and SQIVND (reference sequence). The CDR3 contains 15 residues. The CDR3 region has the DNA TGTGCCAGTAGTAAGGTCGATGCTAGCAATCAGCCCCAGCATTTT. Translating it yields CASSKVDASNQPQHF.